This T cell receptor beta chain was profiled in a study of Graves' ophthalmopathy and Graves' hyperthyroidism. Study-wide context: Pretreatment peripheral blood was obtained at initial diagnosis.

Among the exclusions were patients with other autoimmune diseases, uncontrolled infections, pregnancy or lactation. Trimming took 4 bases from V and 2 from J; bases not matched to a gene: 2. CDR1 is LNHDA and CDR2 is SQIVND in the germline V gene (reference sequence). The length of the CDR3 is 14 residues. The authors amplified TCR beta CDR3 regions, and they did so from RNA transcripts for repertoire sequencing. HTBI primers primed a first-round RT-PCR, and a second-round multiplex PCR followed. In TCRdb, the multiplex PCR reads were re-called with MiXCR into one record per CDR3 protein. Counted here are 200,000 to 300,000 distinct CDR3 sequences, about 46% occurring once; the ten biggest clones make up around 43%. The study, taken as a whole, reports: Blood shared most expanded thyroid clonotypes above 0.001 frequency.

This clonotype was recorded only once. As yet, its antigen is unknown. Sequencing was performed on peripheral blood. The chain employs TRBV19 and TRBJ2-7, with 10 bases aligning to TRBD2. The clonotype was recovered from an adult man with Graves' ophthalmopathy. DNA for the CDR3: TGTGCCAGTAGTAAAGCGGGAGGGACCTACGAGCAGTACTTC. It is translated as CASSKAGGTYEQYF.